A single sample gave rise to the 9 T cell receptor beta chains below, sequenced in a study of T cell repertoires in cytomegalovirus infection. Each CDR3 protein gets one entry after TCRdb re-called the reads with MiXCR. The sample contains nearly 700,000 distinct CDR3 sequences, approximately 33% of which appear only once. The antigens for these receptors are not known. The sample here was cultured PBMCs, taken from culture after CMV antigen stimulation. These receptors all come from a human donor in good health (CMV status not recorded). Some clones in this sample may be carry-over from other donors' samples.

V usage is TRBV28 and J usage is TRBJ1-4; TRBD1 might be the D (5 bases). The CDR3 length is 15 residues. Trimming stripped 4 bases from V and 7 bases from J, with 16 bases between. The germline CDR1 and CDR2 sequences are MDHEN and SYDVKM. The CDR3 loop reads CASSSPGTASEKLFF. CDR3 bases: TGTGCCAGCAGTTCCCCCGGGACGGCTAGTGAAAAACTGTTTTTT.

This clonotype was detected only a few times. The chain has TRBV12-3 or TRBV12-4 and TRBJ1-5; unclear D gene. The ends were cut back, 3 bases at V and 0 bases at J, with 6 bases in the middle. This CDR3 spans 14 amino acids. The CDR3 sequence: CASSFRYSNQPQHF. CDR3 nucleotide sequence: TGTGCCAGCAGTTTTAGATATAGCAATCAGCCCCAGCATTTT.

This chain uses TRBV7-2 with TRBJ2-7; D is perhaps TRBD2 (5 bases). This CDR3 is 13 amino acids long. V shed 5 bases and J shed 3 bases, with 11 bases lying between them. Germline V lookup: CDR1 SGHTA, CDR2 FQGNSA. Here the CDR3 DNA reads TGTGCCAGCAGCACCGGCGGGTACTACGAGCAGTACTTC. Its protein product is CASSTGGYYEQYF.

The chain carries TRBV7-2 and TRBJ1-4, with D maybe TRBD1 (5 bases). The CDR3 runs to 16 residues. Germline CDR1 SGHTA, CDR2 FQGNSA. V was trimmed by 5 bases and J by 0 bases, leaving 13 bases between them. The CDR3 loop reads CASSPGGRATNEKLFF. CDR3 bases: TGTGCCAGCAGCCCCGGTGGCAGGGCAACTAATGAAAAACTGTTTTTT.

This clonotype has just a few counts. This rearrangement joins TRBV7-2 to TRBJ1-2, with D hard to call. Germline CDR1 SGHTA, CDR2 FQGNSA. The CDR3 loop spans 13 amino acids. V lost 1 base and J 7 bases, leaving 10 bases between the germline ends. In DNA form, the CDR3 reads TGTGCCAGCAGCTTAGGGGCGGTAGCTGGCTACACCTTC. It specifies CASSLGAVAGYTF.

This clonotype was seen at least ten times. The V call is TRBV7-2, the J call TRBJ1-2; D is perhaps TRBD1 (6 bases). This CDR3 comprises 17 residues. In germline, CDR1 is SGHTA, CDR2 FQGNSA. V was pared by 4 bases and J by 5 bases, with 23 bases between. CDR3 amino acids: CASSSPSRGYWWYGYTF. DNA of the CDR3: TGTGCCAGCAGCTCCCCGTCAAGGGGGTACTGGTGGTATGGCTACACCTTC.

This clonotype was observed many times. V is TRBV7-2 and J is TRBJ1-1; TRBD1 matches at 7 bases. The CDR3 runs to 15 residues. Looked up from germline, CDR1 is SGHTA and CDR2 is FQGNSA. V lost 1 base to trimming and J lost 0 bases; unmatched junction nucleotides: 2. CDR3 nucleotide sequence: TGTGCCAGCAGCTTAGATGGGACAGTGAACACTGAAGCTTTCTTT. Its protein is CASSLDGTVNTEAFF.

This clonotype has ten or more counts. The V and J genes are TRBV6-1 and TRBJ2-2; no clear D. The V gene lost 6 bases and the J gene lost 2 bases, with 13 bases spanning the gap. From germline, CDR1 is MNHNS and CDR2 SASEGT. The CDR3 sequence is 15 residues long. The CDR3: CASSFGRINTGELFF. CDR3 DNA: TGTGCCAGCAGCTTCGGGCGGATAAACACCGGGGAGCTGTTTTTT.

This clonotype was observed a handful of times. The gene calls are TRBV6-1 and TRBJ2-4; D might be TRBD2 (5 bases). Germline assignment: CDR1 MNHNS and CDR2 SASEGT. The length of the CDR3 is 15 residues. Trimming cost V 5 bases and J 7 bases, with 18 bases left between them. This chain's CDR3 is CASSFGEPSRNIQYF. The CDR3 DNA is TGTGCCAGCAGTTTCGGGGAACCCTCCCGGAACATTCAGTACTTC.